A single T cell receptor beta chain is shown here with its context. The antigen it recognizes is unknown. Germline and junction disagree at one end, which may indicate a read error. Genomic DNA served as template for TCR beta VDJ combination and CDR3 sequence profiling. An Illumina HiSeq 2000 was used for TCR repertoire sequencing. Per the original workflow: TRBV/TRBJ rearrangement plots, CDR3 size and DJ length profiles, and Simpson's diversity index were used to evaluate the repertoires. The immunodominant clone was defined as the most abundant DNA sequence in deep sequencing data. CDR3 amino acid sequences were screened for sharing across subjects and compared with published repertoires and the VDJdb database. TCRdb trimmed the raw reads at Q25, called clones with MiXCR and kept productive beta chains. Every distinct CDR3 protein forms one entry, paired with its most common genes and DNA. For this entry, the V and J calls and clone size follow TCRdb and not the study's own pipeline. For this sample there are about 200,000 distinct CDR3 sequences; 50% to 70% appear just once. The ten largest make up roughly 61% of the sample.

The data originate from a study of CD8+CD57+ T cells in acquired aplastic anemia (dated by TCRdb to the late 2010s). With regard to the full study: On average, sorted CD4+ and CD8+ cells yielded approximately 3 ug of extracted DNA, with a range of about 0.17 to 27.4 ug. CD8+CD57+ expansion was defined as frequency above the mean frequency observed in healthy subjects. The paper as a whole reports these results and caveats: CD8+ Simpson's diversity did not differ significantly between patients and healthy controls (P=0.060). Some 30 CD8+ CDR3 sequences were shared between patients and controls but appeared highly expressed in patients and within their immunodominant clones.

The germline V gene specifies SGHVS as CDR1 and FQNEAQ as CDR2. The CDR3 starts with the cysteine, ends with the phenylalanine, and has 15 residues. Only the CDR3 DNA stays, 45 bases, in frame from base 1. The patients picked for sequencing were ones in whom flow cytometry had shown an expansion of CD8+CD57+ cells. Every patient had a diagnosis of severe acquired aplastic anemia based on International Study of Aplastic Anemia and Agranulocytosis and Camitta criteria. At the time blood was sampled, none of the patients had received any therapy. In the study, sorted CD4+ and CD8+ blood T cells from patients with severe aplastic anemia and from healthy subjects underwent deep sequencing of TCR repertoires. Patients were enrolled in the USA under clinicaltrials.gov protocols 00001620, 01623167, 00001397, 00071045, 00081523 and 00961064. Ficoll-Paque density gradient centrifugation was used to isolate peripheral blood mononuclear cells. Before DNA was extracted, CD4+ and CD8+ T cells were sorted using either FACS or magnetic beads.

The chain couples TRBV7-8 to TRBJ2-1, with TRBD2 perhaps the D gene, on 6 matching bases. Sequencing was done on a sample of sorted CD4+, CD8+, or CD8+CD57+ T cells (not recorded which) from PBMCs. This sequence was found in a human donor with aplastic anemia. The CDR3 reads CAGSLIGGGYNEQFF. The nucleotide sequence is TGTGCCGGCAGCTTAATCGGGGGAGGCTACAATGAGCAGTTCTTC.